This entry lists 27 T cell receptor beta chains sequenced from one sample in a study of CXCR3-negative and CXCR3-positive naive CD8 T cells. The TRB libraries of cDNA were built by UMI-labeled 5' RACE. From its re-call of the 5' RACE reads, TCRdb lists each CDR3 protein once, without DNA. The sample table sets out tens of thousands of distinct CDR3 sequences. Sample: naive CXCR3- CD8+ T cells from blood. As for subset: CD45RO-CCR7+CD27+CD95- naive CD8+ T cells lacking CXCR3 (TNR3-). The receptors come from a human donor in good health. Some clones in this sample may be carry-over from other donors' samples.

The V gene is TRBV11-3, the J gene TRBJ1-1; TCRdb's D gene call, TRBD1, goes unchecked for lack of DNA. The germline V gene has CDR1 SGHNT and CDR2 YENEEA. This CDR3 comprises 12 residues. This CDR3 is CATGPGQGEAFF.

The chain links TRBV28 to TRBJ2-7; TCRdb picks TRBD1, but there is no DNA to check that call. The CDR3 loop spans 14 amino acids. Germline CDR1 is MDHEN and CDR2 is SYDVKM. The CDR3 protein is CASSWRTGTYEQYF. Filled out from reference TRBV28 and TRBJ2-7, the complete variable domain reads DVKVTQSSRYLVKRTGEKVFLECVQDMDHENMFWYRQDPGLGLRLIYFSYDVKMKEKGDIPEGYSVSREKKERFSLILESASTNQTSMYLCASSWRTGTYEQYFGPGTRLTVT.

The chain joins TRBV12-3 or TRBV12-4 to TRBJ2-7. CDR3 length: 14 residues. CDR3 protein: CASSLSTETYEQYF.

CDR3 residues: CASSPGPGTGDTQYF. J is TRBJ2-3 and V is TRBV19; the TCRdb D gene call, TRBD1, has no DNA to confirm it. This CDR3 has 15 amino acids. Germline assignment: CDR1 LNHDA and CDR2 SQIVND (reference sequence).

The rearrangement uses TRBV12-3 or TRBV12-4 and TRBJ2-7. The CDR3 is 13 residues long. The CDR3 here is CASSLGLLYEQYF.

J is TRBJ2-1 and V is TRBV14; the D gene TCRdb calls, TRBD2, cannot be checked with no DNA. This CDR3 is 13 amino acids long. The germline CDR1 and CDR2 sequences are SGHDN and FVKESK. The CDR3 region is CASSPPEGNEQFF. Full variable domain (outside the CDR3, taken from reference TRBV14 and TRBJ2-1): EAGVTQFPSHSVIEKGQTVTLRCDPISGHDNLYWYRRVMGKEIKFLLHFVKESKQDESGMPNNRFLAERTGGTYSTLKVQPAELEDSGVYFCASSPPEGNEQFFGPGTRLTVL.

The rearrangement links TRBV15 to TRBJ2-1; TCRdb's D gene call, TRBD1, goes unchecked for lack of DNA. Germline loops: CDR1 LNHNV, CDR2 YYDKDF (reference sequence). The length of the CDR3 is 13 residues. The CDR3 spells CATSKRDRGKQFF.

The rearrangement uses TRBV27 and TRBJ2-7; the TCRdb D gene call, TRBD1, has no DNA to confirm it. This CDR3 spans 13 amino acids. Looked up from germline, CDR1 is MNHEY and CDR2 is SMNVEV (reference sequence). CDR3 region: CASGDRGLDEQYF.

The chain joins TRBV9 to TRBJ2-1. Germline lookup yields CDR1 SGDLS and CDR2 YYNGEE. The CDR3 covers 12 residues. The CDR3 loop reads CASSPTDDEQFF. The full variable domain, completed using reference TRBV9 and TRBJ2-1, is DSGVTQTPKHLITATGQRVTLRCSPRSGDLSVYWYQQSLDQGLQFLIQYYNGEERAKGNILERFSAQQFPDLHSELNLSSLELGDSALYFCASSPTDDEQFFGPGTRLTVL.

V and J are TRBV4-2 and TRBJ1-1. The germline V gene has CDR1 LGHNA and CDR2 YNFKEQ. This CDR3 spans 14 amino acids. CDR3 amino acids: CASSQDAGNTEAFF.

The gene calls are TRBV19 and TRBJ1-5. The germline CDR1 and CDR2 sequences are LNHDA and SQIVND (reference sequence). The CDR3 is 17 residues long. The CDR3 is CANSIEYGTSSNQPQHF.

The genes are TRBV4-1 and TRBJ2-1; lacking DNA, the TRBD1 call made by TCRdb goes unchecked. Germline-derived CDR1 and CDR2 are MGHRA and YSYEKL. This CDR3 is 14 amino acids long. The CDR3 here is CASSQGMVRDEQFF.

The V call is TRBV18, the J call TRBJ2-3; TCRdb's D call of TRBD2 is untestable without DNA. The CDR3 has 15 residues. Germline assignment: CDR1 KGHSH and CDR2 LQKENI. CDR3 amino acids: CASSTGNRDWDTQYF. The full variable domain, rest sourced from reference TRBV18 and TRBJ2-3, is NAGVMQNPRHLVRRRGQEARLRCSPMKGHSHVYWYRQLPEEGLKFMVYLQKENIIDESGMPKERFSAEFPKEGPSILRIQQVVRGDSAAYFCASSTGNRDWDTQYFGPGTRLTVL.

The V and J genes are TRBV7-6 and TRBJ2-7; the TCRdb D gene call, TRBD2, has no DNA to confirm it. The germline CDR1 and CDR2 sequences are SGHVS and FNYEAQ. The CDR3 is made up of 14 amino acids. This chain's CDR3 is CASSRGGGSYEQYF.

The chain couples TRBV30 to TRBJ2-7. This CDR3 contains 12 residues. From germline, CDR1 is GTSNPN and CDR2 SVGIG (reference sequence). The CDR3 loop reads CAWSVGPYEQYF.

This chain joins TRBV14 and TRBJ2-7; TCRdb indicates TRBD1, and absent DNA this call remains unverified. This CDR3 comprises 13 residues. The germline V gene encodes CDR1 SGHDN and CDR2 FVKESK. The CDR3 reads CASSQRGIHEQYF.

The gene calls are TRBV15 and TRBJ2-7; TCRdb reports TRBD2, a call that lacks DNA to check it against. The length of the CDR3 is 12 residues. Germline V gene data show CDR1 as LNHNV and CDR2 as YYDKDF (reference sequence). The CDR3 loop is CATRDFNYEQYF.

The V gene is TRBV2, the J gene TRBJ2-5; TCRdb returns TRBD2, unconfirmable since there is no DNA. Germline assignment: CDR1 SNHLY and CDR2 FYNNEI. The CDR3 is 14 amino acids. The chain's CDR3 is CASSEEGLKETQYF.

The rearrangement uses TRBV28 and TRBJ2-5; the D call of TRBD2 rests on TCRdb alone, since no DNA is present to check it. The CDR3 totals 16 residues. Per germline, CDR1 MDHEN and CDR2 SYDVKM. The CDR3 here is CASSFLAGRAQETQYF.

The genes are TRBV29-1 and TRBJ2-1; TCRdb lists TRBD2, though no DNA is available to test this call. Germline CDR1 reads SQVTM; CDR2 reads ANQGSEA. The CDR3 totals 11 residues. The CDR3 sequence: CSVARGQGQFF.

This chain joins TRBV7-6 and TRBJ2-2; without DNA, the TCRdb call of TRBD1 cannot be checked. The CDR3 spans 17 residues. The V gene's germline CDR1 is SGHVS and CDR2 FNYEAQ. CDR3 sequence: CASSFSVRGGRTGELFF.

This chain connects TRBV4-3 to TRBJ2-7; the D call of TRBD1 rests on TCRdb alone, since no DNA is present to check it. Germline CDR1 is LGHNA and CDR2 is YSLEER. The CDR3 sequence is 16 residues long. The CDR3 region is CASSQELRGARVEQYF.

The chain couples TRBV6-2 or TRBV6-3 to TRBJ2-2; TCRdb calls TRBD2, which cannot be checked without DNA. This CDR3 contains 20 residues. Germline V lookup: CDR1 MNHEY, CDR2 SVGEGT. The CDR3 reads CASSPHSGLDGSGPVRELFF.

V is TRBV4-1 and J is TRBJ2-1; the D gene TCRdb calls, TRBD1, cannot be checked with no DNA. Germline values: CDR1 MGHRA, CDR2 YSYEKL. The CDR3 has 13 residues. CDR3: CASGWTGGSEQFF.

The chain combines TRBV3-1 with TRBJ1-1. Looked up from germline, CDR1 is LGHDT and CDR2 is YNNKEL (reference sequence). CDR3 length: 12 amino acids. The CDR3 spells CASSLTDTEAFF.

This chain connects TRBV24-1 to TRBJ2-7; TCRdb designates TRBD1, a call that cannot be tested without DNA. The CDR3 totals 13 residues. Germline assignment: CDR1 KGHDR and CDR2 SFDVKD. The CDR3 here is CATSSGQGNEQYF.

J is TRBJ1-1 and V is TRBV2. This CDR3 region has 11 residues. Germline CDR1 is SNHLY and CDR2 is FYNNEI. The CDR3 is CASSEAPKAFF.